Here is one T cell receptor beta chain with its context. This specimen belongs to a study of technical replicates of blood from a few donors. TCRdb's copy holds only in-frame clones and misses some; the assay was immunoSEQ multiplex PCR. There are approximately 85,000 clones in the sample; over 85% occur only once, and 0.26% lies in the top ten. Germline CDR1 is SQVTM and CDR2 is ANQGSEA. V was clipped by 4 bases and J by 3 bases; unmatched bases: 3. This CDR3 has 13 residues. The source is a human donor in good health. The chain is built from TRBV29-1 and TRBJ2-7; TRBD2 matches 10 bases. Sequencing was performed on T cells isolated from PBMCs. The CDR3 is CSVGTSGYYEQYF. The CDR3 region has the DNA TGCAGCGTTGGGACTAGCGGATACTACGAGCAGTACTTC.